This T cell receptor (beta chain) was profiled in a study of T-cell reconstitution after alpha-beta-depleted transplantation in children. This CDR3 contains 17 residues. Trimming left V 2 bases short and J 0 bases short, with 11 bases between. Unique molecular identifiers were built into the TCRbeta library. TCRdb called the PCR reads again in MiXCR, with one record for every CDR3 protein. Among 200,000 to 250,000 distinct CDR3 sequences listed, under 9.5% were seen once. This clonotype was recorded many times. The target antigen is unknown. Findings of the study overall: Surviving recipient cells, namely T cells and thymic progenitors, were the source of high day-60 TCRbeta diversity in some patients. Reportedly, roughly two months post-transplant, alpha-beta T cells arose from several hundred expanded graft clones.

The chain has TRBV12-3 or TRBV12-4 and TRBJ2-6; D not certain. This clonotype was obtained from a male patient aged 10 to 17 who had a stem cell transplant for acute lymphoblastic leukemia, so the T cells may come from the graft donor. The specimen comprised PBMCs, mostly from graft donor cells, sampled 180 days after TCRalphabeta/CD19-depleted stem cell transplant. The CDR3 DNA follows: TGTGCCAGCAGTTTACGCCTTCACCTCTCTGGGGCCAACGTCCTGACTTTC. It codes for CASSLRLHLSGANVLTF.